One sample yielded the 22 T cell receptor beta chains listed below, sequenced in a study of blood T cell repertoires in COVID-19. TCRdb's copy holds only in-frame clones and misses some; the assay was immunoSEQ multiplex PCR. In the table there are some 450,000 clones, about 87% of which are singletons. Source material: peripheral blood. These receptors were obtained from a man between 18 and 35 years old with COVID-19, enrolled during active disease.

This clone was found many times. The chain links TRBV5-8 to TRBJ2-1, with 10 bases aligning to TRBD2. The CDR3 is made up of 18 amino acids. Trimming took 4 bases from V and 5 from J; bases not matched to a gene: 15. CDR1 is SGHTS and CDR2 is YDEGEE in the germline V gene. CDR3 in amino acids: CASSPASKLAGINNEQFF. The CDR3 nucleotides are TGTGCCAGCAGCCCGGCAAGTAAACTAGCGGGGATTAACAATGAGCAGTTCTTC.

This chain links TRBV5-3 with TRBJ1-1, with D uncertain. TRBV5-3 is an ORF; its function is uncertain. CDR3 length: 13 residues. Trimming pared 6 bases from V and 1 base from J, leaving 10 bases between. For the CDR3, the DNA is TGTGCCAGAACCGACCGGGGGAACACTGAAGCTTTCTTT. It specifies CARTDRGNTEAFF.

The chain has TRBV12-3 or TRBV12-4 and TRBJ1-2; D gene uncertain. V was trimmed by 4 bases and J by 4 bases, leaving 10 bases between them. The CDR3 has 13 residues. For the CDR3, the DNA is TGTGCCAGCAGTTCTGCAGGTGCCTATGGCTACACCTTC. Amino acid sequence: CASSSAGAYGYTF.

This sequence joins TRBV3-1 (or the pseudogene TRBV3-2) and TRBJ2-3; 11 bases fit TRBD2. From germline, CDR1 is LGHDT and CDR2 YNNKEL (reference sequence). Trimming removed 3 bases from V and 5 bases from J; junction bases left unmatched: 4. This CDR3 spans 15 amino acids. CDR3 residues: CASSHTLAGGDTQYF. The CDR3 region has the DNA TGTGCCAGCAGCCATACGCTAGCGGGGGGAGATACGCAGTATTTT.

V and J are TRBV10-2 and TRBJ1-6, with a tentative D call TRBD1 (5 bases). The CDR3 covers 14 residues. Germline V gene lookup returns CDR1 WSHSY and CDR2 SAAADI. The V gene lost 6 bases and the J gene lost 10 bases, with 16 bases spanning the gap. Here the CDR3 DNA reads TGCGCCAGCAGCAGGGTAGGCCTTGGGTCACCCCTCCACTTT. Amino acid sequence: CASSRVGLGSPLHF.

The rearrangement uses TRBV24-1 and TRBJ2-5, with 7 positions matching TRBD2. With 9 bases clipped from V and 4 bases from J, the junction kept 4 bases outside the gene matches. The CDR3 contains 12 residues. Germline V gene sequence: CDR1 KGHDR, CDR2 SFDVKD. The CDR3 DNA follows: TGTGCCACCGGGACGGGGGGAGAGACCCAGTACTTC. Translated: CATGTGGETQYF.

This chain links TRBV30 with TRBJ2-1; the D is unclear. With 3 bases removed from V and 10 bases from J, the gap between germline ends came to 16 bases. Per the germline V gene, CDR1 is GTSNPN and CDR2 is SVGIG (reference sequence). This CDR3 spans 13 amino acids. CDR3 region: CAWRDNVASEQFF. DNA of the CDR3: TGTGCCTGGAGAGATAATGTAGCTTCGGAGCAGTTCTTC.

This clone showed up just a few times. This chain uses TRBV6-5 with TRBJ2-3; 13 nucleotides agree with TRBD2. This CDR3 contains 15 residues. Germline V gene lookup returns CDR1 MNHEY and CDR2 SVGAGI. The trim removed 6 bases at V and 7 bases at J, leaving 7 bases unmatched. The CDR3 region is CASRTGLAGEYTQYF. The DNA of the CDR3 is TGTGCCAGCAGGACCGGACTAGCGGGAGAATATACGCAGTATTTT.

The rearrangement uses TRBV5-1 and TRBJ2-1; 8 bases align to TRBD2. The germline CDR1 and CDR2 sequences are SGHRS and YFSETQ. The CDR3 is 14 residues long. V gave up 6 bases and J gave up 6 bases; unmatched junction bases: 8. The CDR3 DNA reads as TGCGCCAGCAAGGGACTAGGCATAACCAATGAGCAGTTCTTC. Its translation is CASKGLGITNEQFF.

V is TRBV24-1 and J is TRBJ2-1; 15 bases line up with TRBD2. Looked up from germline, CDR1 is KGHDR and CDR2 is SFDVKD. The CDR3 length is 17 residues. The V and J ends lost 4 bases and 4 bases, in that order; junction bases with no gene match: 4. Here the CDR3 reads CATSDPGTSGRYNEQFF. The CDR3 region has the DNA TGTGCCACCAGTGACCCTGGGACTAGCGGGAGGTACAATGAGCAGTTCTTC.

The chain recombines TRBV24-1 with TRBJ2-2, with 9 nucleotides matching TRBD1. Germline CDR1 and CDR2: KGHDR and SFDVKD. This CDR3 has 15 amino acids. Unmatched junction bases numbered 8, after V lost 9 bases and J lost 4 bases. The CDR3 spells CATHPGQGVTGELFF. CDR3 bases: TGTGCCACCCATCCGGGACAGGGTGTCACCGGGGAGCTGTTTTTT.

Only a few counts were recorded for this clone. The rearrangement uses TRBV19 and TRBJ2-7; 13 bases agree with TRBD2. Germline V CDR1 and CDR2: LNHDA, SQIVND (reference sequence). V lost 5 bases to trimming and J lost 6 bases; unmatched junction nucleotides: 4. The CDR3 sequence is 14 residues long. This CDR3 is CASSWTSGSSEQYF. The CDR3, as DNA: TGTGCCAGTAGTTGGACTAGCGGGAGCTCCGAGCAGTACTTC. Using reference TRBV19 and TRBJ2-7 for the parts outside the CDR3, the full variable domain is DGGITQSPKYLFRKEGQNVTLSCEQNLNHDAMYWYRQDPGQGLRLIYYSQIVNDFQKGDIAEGYSVSREKKESFPLTVTSAQKNPTAFYLCASSWTSGSSEQYFGPGTRLTVT.

This chain links TRBV6-6 with TRBJ1-3, with a tentative D call TRBD1 (6 bases). Germline CDR1 is MNHNY and CDR2 is SVGAGI (reference sequence). The CDR3 extends over 15 amino acids. The ends were cut back, 0 bases at V and 8 bases at J, with 14 bases in the middle. The CDR3 here is CASSYSTTGPDTIYF. DNA for the CDR3: TGTGCCAGCAGTTACTCCACCACAGGGCCAGACACCATATATTTT.

The chain carries TRBV19 and TRBJ2-7, with 12 bases matching TRBD2. The CDR3 extends over 16 amino acids. CDR1 and CDR2 (germline): LNHDA, SQIVND (reference sequence). Germline trimming cut 2 bases from V and 2 bases from J; bases unmatched to any gene: 4. CDR3 in amino acids: CASSITRTSGTYEQYF. DNA of the CDR3: TGTGCCAGTAGTATAACACGGACTAGCGGGACCTACGAGCAGTACTTC.

V usage is TRBV9 and J usage is TRBJ1-3; perhaps TRBD1 as D (6 bases). V shed 0 bases and J shed 0 bases, with 10 bases lying between them. Germline CDR1 reads SGDLS; CDR2 reads YYNGEE. The CDR3 extends over 16 amino acids. In DNA, the CDR3 is TGTGCCAGCAGCGTAGACGGGGGGCACTCTGGAAACACCATATATTTT. Translated, it gives CASSVDGGHSGNTIYF. The full variable domain, with the rest looked up from reference TRBV9 and TRBJ1-3, is DSGVTQTPKHLITATGQRVTLRCSPRSGDLSVYWYQQSLDQGLQFLIQYYNGEERAKGNILERFSAQQFPDLHSELNLSSLELGDSALYFCASSVDGGHSGNTIYFGEGSWLTVV.

This clone was counted once. This chain joins TRBV24-1 and TRBJ2-7; TRBD1 aligns across 9 bases. CDR1 is KGHDR and CDR2 is SFDVKD in the germline V gene. The V segment lost 2 bases and the J segment 6 bases; nucleotides outside the gene matches: 4. The CDR3 has 14 residues. CDR3 sequence reads: CATSDSGQGGEQYF. In DNA form, the CDR3 reads TGTGCCACCAGTGATTCGGGACAGGGTGGCGAGCAGTACTTC.

The rearrangement uses TRBV2 and TRBJ1-2, with D hard to call. Between the trimmed V and J ends, which lost 4 bases and 4 bases, there was a span of 4 bases. Germline CDR1 reads SNHLY; CDR2 reads FYNNEI. The CDR3 is made up of 11 amino acids. The CDR3 coding sequence is TGTGCCAGCAGTGCTATCTATGGCTACACCTTC. Translation gives CASSAIYGYTF.

This clone appeared once. This rearrangement joins TRBV29-1 to TRBJ2-7; 7 bases match TRBD2. V shed 0 bases, J shed 4 bases, and the junction held 9 bases outside the gene matches. The germline CDR1 and CDR2 sequences are SQVTM and ANQGSEA. The CDR3 is made up of 15 amino acids. The CDR3 reads CSVEDPNGGSYEQYF. CDR3 coding DNA: TGCAGCGTTGAAGACCCTAACGGGGGGTCGTACGAGCAGTACTTC.

A few counts support this clone. The CDR3 coding sequence is TGTGCCAGCAGGATCGGGGACAACTCTGGAAACACCATATATTTT. It translates to CASRIGDNSGNTIYF. The V gene is TRBV2, the J gene TRBJ1-3, with D possibly being TRBD1 (6 bases). The V and J ends lost 6 bases and 0 bases respectively, with 12 bases between them. The CDR3 loop spans 15 amino acids. Germline V CDR1 and CDR2: SNHLY, FYNNEI. The whole variable domain, filled in from reference TRBV2 and TRBJ1-3, reads EPEVTQTPSHQVTQMGQEVILRCVPISNHLYFYWYRQILGQKVEFLVSFYNNEISEKSEIFDDQFSVERPDGSNFTLKIRSTKLEDSAMYFCASRIGDNSGNTIYFGEGSWLTVV.

The table lists this clone with a few counts. The rearrangement links TRBV6-5 to TRBJ2-7, with 7 bases matching TRBD1. Germline CDR1 reads MNHEY; CDR2 reads SVGAGI. This CDR3 has 12 amino acids. The V and J ends lost 6 bases and 3 bases, in that order; junction bases with no gene match: 2. The CDR3 spells CASRRDSYEQYF. CDR3 DNA sequence: TGTGCCAGCAGACGGGACAGCTACGAGCAGTACTTC.

The gene calls are TRBV27 and TRBJ1-1; 7 positions match TRBD1. V was pared by 5 bases and J by 0 bases, with 0 bases of the junction left unmatched. The CDR3 consists of 13 residues. Germline loops: CDR1 MNHEY, CDR2 SMNVEV (reference sequence). The CDR3 nucleotides are TGTGCCAGCAGTGGGACAGTGAACACTGAAGCTTTCTTT. Translated, it gives CASSGTVNTEAFF.

The V call is TRBV3-1 (or the pseudogene TRBV3-2), the J call TRBJ1-3; TRBD1 matches 7 bases. The junction had 13 bases not matched to a gene; V was cut back by 0 bases and J by 2 bases. The germline V gene encodes CDR1 LGHDT and CDR2 YNNKEL (reference sequence). This CDR3 contains 19 residues. The CDR3 sequence: CASSQDPSFLTGTGNTIYF. DNA of the CDR3: TGTGCCAGCAGCCAAGATCCTTCCTTCCTGACAGGGACTGGAAACACCATATATTTT.